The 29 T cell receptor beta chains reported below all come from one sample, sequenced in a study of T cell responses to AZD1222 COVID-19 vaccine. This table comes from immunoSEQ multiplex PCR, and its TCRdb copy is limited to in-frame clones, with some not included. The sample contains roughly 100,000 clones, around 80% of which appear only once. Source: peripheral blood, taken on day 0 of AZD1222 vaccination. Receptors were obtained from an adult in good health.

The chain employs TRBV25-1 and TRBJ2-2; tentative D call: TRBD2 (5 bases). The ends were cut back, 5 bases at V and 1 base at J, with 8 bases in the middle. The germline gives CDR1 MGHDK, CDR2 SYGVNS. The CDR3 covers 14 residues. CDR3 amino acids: CASSYGMNTGELFF. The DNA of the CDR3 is TGTGCCAGCAGTTACGGGATGAACACCGGGGAGCTGTTTTTT.

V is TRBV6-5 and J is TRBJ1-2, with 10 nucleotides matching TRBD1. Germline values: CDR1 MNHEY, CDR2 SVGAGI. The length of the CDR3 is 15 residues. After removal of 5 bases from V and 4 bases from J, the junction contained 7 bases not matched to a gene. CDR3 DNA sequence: TGTGCCAGCAGTCGGACAGGGGGTAGATCCTATGGCTACACCTTC. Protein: CASSRTGGRSYGYTF.

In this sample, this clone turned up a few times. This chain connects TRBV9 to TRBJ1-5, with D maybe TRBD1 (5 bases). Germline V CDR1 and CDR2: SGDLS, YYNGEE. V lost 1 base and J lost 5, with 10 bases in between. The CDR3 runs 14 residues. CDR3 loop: CASSVQGGDQPQHF. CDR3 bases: TGTGCCAGCAGCGTACAGGGTGGGGATCAGCCCCAGCATTTT.

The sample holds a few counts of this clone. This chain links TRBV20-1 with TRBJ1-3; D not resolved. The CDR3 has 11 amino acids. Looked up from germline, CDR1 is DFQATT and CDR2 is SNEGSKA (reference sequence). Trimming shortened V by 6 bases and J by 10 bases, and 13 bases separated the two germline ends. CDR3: CSAKWTGTIYF. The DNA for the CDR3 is TGCAGTGCAAAATGGACGGGTACCATATATTTT.

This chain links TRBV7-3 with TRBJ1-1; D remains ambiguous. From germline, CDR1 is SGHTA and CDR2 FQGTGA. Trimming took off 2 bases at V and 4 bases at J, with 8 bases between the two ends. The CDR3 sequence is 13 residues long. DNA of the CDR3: TGTGCCAGCAGCTTACTAGGGTCCACTGAAGCTTTCTTT. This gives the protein CASSLLGSTEAFF.

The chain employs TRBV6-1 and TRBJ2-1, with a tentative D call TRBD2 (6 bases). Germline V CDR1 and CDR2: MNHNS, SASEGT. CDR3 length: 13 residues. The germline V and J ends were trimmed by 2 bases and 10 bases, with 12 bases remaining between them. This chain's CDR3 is CASSELWGDEQFF. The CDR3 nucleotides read TGTGCCAGCAGTGAACTCTGGGGGGACGAGCAGTTCTTC.

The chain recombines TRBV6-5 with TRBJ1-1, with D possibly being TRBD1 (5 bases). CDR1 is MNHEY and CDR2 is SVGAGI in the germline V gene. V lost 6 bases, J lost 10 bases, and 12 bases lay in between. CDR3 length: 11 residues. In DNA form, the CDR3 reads TGTGCCAGCAGCCAGGGTTCCCGAGCTTTCTTT. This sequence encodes CASSQGSRAFF.

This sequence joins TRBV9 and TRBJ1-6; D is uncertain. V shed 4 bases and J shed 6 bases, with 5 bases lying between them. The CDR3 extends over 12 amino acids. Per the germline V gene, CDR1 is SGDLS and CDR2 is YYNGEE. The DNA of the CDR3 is TGTGCCAGCAGCTTGAGTAATTCACCCCTCCACTTT. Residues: CASSLSNSPLHF.

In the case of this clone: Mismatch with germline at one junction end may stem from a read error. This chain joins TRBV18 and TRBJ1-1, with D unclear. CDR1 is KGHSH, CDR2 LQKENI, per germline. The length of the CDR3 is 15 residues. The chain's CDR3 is CASSPPTRLVGEAFF. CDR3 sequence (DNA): TGTGCCAGCTCCCCACCCACAAGGTTGGTTGGTGAAGCTTTCTTT.

The CDR3 DNA reads as TGTGCCAGCAGCTTGTGGGGGGGTAACTATGGCTACACCTTC. Residues: CASSLWGGNYGYTF. The V call is TRBV11-2, the J call TRBJ1-2, with a weak D call TRBD1 (5 bases). The CDR3 is 14 amino acids. CDR1 is SGHAT, CDR2 FQNNGV, per germline. V lost 3 bases and J lost 1, with 9 bases in between. Drawing the rest from reference TRBV11-2 and TRBJ1-2, the complete variable domain is EAGVAQSPRYKIIEKRQSVAFWCNPISGHATLYWYQQILGQGPKLLIQFQNNGVVDDSQLPKDRFSAERLKGVDSTLKIQPAKLEDSAVYLCASSLWGGNYGYTFGSGTRLTVV.

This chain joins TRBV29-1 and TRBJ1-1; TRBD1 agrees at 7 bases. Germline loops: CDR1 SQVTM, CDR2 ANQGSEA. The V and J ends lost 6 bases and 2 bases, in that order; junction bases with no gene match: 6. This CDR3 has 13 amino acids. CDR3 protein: CSVRGQSNTEAFF. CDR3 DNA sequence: TGCAGCGTCCGGGGACAGTCAAACACTGAAGCTTTCTTT.

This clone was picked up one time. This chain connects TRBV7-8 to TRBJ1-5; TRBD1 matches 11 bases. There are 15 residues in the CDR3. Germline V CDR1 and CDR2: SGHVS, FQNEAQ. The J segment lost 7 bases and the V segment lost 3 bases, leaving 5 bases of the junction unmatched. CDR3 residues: CASSFDGQGAQPQHF. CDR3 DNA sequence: TGTGCCAGCAGCTTCGATGGACAGGGGGCCCAGCCCCAGCATTTT.

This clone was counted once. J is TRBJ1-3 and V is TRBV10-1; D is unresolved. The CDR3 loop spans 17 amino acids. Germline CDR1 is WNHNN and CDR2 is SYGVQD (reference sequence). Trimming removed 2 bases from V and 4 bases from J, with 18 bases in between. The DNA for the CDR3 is TGCGCCAGCAGTGAGCCTCTCAATCGGGCGTCAGGAAACACCATATATTTT. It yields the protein CASSEPLNRASGNTIYF.

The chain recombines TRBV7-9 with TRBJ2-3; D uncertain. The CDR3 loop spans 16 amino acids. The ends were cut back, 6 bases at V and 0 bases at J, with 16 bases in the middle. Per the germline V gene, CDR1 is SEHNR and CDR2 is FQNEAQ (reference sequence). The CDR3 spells CASSVRPRPSTDTQYF. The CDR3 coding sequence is TGTGCCAGCAGTGTACGGCCTAGACCGAGCACAGATACGCAGTATTTT. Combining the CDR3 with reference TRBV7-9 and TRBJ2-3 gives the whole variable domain DTGVSQNPRHKITKRGQNVTFRCDPISEHNRLYWYRQTLGQGPEFLTYFQNEAQLEKSRLLSDRFSAERPKGSFSTLEIQRTEQGDSAMYLCASSVRPRPSTDTQYFGPGTRLTVL.

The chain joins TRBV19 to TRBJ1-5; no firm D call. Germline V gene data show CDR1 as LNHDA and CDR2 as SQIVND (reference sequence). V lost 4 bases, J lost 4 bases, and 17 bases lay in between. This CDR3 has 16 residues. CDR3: CASSTGRRGWNQPQHF. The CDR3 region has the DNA TGTGCCAGTAGTACGGGGAGGCGAGGGTGGAATCAGCCCCAGCATTTT.

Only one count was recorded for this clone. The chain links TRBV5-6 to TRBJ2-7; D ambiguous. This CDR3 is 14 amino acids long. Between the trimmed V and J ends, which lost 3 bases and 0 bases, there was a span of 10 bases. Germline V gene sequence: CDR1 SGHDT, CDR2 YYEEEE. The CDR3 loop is CASSSRVSSYEQYF. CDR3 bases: TGTGCCAGCAGCTCCCGGGTTAGCTCCTACGAGCAGTACTTC.

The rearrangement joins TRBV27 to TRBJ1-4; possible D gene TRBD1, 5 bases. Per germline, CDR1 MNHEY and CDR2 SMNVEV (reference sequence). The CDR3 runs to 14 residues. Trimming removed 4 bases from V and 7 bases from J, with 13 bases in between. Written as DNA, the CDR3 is TGTGCCAGCAGTTCCCACAGGCCCGGTGAAAAACTGTTTTTT. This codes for CASSSHRPGEKLFF.

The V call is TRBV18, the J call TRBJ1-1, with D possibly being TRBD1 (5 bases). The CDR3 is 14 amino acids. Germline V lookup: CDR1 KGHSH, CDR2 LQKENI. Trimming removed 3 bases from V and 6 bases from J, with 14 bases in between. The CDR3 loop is CASSPRGLGSEAFF. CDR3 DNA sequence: TGTGCCAGCTCACCCCGGGGCTTGGGTTCTGAAGCTTTCTTT.

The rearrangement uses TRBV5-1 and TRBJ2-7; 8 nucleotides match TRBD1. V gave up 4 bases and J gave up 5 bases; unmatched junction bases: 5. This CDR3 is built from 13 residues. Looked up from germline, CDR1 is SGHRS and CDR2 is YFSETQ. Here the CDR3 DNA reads TGCGCCAGCAGCGAGGACAGGGCCCACGAGCAGTACTTC. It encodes CASSEDRAHEQYF. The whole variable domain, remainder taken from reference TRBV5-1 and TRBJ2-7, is KAGVTQTPRYLIKTRGQQVTLSCSPISGHRSVSWYQQTPGQGLQFLFEYFSETQRNKGNFPGRFSGRQFSNSRSEMNVSTLELGDSALYLCASSEDRAHEQYFGPGTRLTVT.

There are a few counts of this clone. CDR3 residues: CASTGGGNSNQPQHF. DNA for the CDR3: TGTGCCAGCACCGGGGGGGGAAATAGCAATCAGCCCCAGCATTTT. The chain combines TRBV7-2 with TRBJ1-5; D is perhaps TRBD1 (5 bases). The CDR3 spans 15 residues. V shed 7 bases and J shed 0 bases, with 13 bases lying between them. Looked up from germline, CDR1 is SGHTA and CDR2 is FQGNSA. Filled out from reference TRBV7-2 and TRBJ1-5, the complete variable domain reads GAGVSQSPSNKVTEKGKDVELRCDPISGHTALYWYRQSLGQGLEFLIYFQGNSAPDKSGLPSDRFSAERTGGSVSTLTIQRTQQEDSAVYLCASTGGGNSNQPQHFGDGTRLSIL.

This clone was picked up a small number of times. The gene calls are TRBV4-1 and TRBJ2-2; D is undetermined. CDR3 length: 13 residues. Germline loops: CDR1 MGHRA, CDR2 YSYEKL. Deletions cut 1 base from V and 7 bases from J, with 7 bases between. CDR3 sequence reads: CASSQGPGGELFF. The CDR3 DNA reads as TGCGCCAGCAGCCAAGGCCCGGGCGGGGAGCTGTTTTTT.

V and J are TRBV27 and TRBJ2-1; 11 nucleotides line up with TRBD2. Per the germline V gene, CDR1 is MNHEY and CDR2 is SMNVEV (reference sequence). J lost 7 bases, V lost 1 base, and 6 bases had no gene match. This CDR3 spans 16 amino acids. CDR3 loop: CASSLFVAGGINEQFF. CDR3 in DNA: TGTGCCAGCAGTTTATTTGTAGCGGGGGGGATAAATGAGCAGTTCTTC.

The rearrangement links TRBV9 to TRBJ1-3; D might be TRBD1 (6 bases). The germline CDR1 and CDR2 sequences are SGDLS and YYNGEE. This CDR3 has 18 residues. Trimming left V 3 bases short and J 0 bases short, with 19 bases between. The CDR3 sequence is CASSEGTTTIHSGNTIYF. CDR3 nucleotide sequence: TGTGCCAGCAGCGAAGGGACAACGACCATTCACTCTGGAAACACCATATATTTT.

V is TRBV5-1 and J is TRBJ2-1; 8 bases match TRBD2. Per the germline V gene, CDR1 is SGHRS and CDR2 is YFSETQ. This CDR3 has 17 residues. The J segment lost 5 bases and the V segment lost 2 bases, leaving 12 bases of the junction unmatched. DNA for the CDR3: TGCGCCAGCAGCTTTTCAAAAGCGGGGGCCGGAGACAATGAGCAGTTCTTC. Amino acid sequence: CASSFSKAGAGDNEQFF.

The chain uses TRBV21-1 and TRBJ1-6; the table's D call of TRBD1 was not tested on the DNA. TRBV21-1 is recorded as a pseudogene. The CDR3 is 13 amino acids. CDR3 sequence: CARWDSWHSPLHF. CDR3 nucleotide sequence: TGTGCCAGGTGGGACAGTTGGCATTCACCCCTCCACTTT.

The CDR3 is CASSSRDGSYNEQFF. The CDR3 DNA sequence: TGTGCCAGCAGCTCCCGGGACGGCTCCTACAATGAGCAGTTCTTC. The chain employs TRBV6-5 and TRBJ2-1; the D gene could be TRBD1 or TRBD2 (5 bases each). The CDR3 covers 15 residues. V lost 6 bases and J 0 bases, leaving 12 bases between the germline ends. CDR1 and CDR2 (germline): MNHEY, SVGAGI.

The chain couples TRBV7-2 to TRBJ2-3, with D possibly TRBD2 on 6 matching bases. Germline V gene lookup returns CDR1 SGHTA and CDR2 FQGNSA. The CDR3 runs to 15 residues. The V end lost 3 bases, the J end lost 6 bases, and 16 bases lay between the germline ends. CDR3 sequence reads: CASSFRPGDGDTQYF. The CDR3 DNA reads TGTGCCAGCAGCTTCCGGCCGGGGGACGGTGATACGCAGTATTTT. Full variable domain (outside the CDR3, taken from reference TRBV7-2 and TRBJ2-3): GAGVSQSPSNKVTEKGKDVELRCDPISGHTALYWYRQSLGQGLEFLIYFQGNSAPDKSGLPSDRFSAERTGGSVSTLTIQRTQQEDSAVYLCASSFRPGDGDTQYFGPGTRLTVL.

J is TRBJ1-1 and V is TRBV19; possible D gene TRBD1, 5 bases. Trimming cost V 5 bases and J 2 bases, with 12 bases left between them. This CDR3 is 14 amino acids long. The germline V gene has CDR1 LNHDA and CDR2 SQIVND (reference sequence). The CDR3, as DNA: TGTGCCAGTAGTGGAGTCAGGGTAAACACTGAAGCTTTCTTT. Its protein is CASSGVRVNTEAFF.

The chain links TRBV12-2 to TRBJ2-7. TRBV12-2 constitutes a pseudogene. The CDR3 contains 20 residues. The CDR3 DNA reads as TGTGCAAGTCGCTTAAGACGGGACCCGGGGTCTCGAACGCGGAGCTACGAGCAGTACTTC. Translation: CASRLRRDPGSRTRSYEQYF.